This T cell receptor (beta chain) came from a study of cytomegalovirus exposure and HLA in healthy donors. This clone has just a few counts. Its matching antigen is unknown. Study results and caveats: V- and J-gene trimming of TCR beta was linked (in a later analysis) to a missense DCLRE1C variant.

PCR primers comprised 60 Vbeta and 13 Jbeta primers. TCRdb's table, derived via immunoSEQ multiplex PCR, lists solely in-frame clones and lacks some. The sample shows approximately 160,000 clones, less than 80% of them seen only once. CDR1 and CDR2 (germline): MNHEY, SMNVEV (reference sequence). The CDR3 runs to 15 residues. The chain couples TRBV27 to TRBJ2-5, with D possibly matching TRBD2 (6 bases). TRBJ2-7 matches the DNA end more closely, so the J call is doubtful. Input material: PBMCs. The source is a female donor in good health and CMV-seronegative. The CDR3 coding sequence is TGTGCCAGCAGTTTATCATGGGACTGGAACTCCGAGCAGTACTTC. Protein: CASSLSWDWNSEQYF.